The 10 T cell receptor beta chains below come from one sample, sequenced in a study of vaccination and CD4 T cells after COVID-19. With the Oncomine TCR Beta short-read assay, DNA from cultured CD4+ T cells was sequenced. MiXCR, run by TCRdb on the PCR reads, gives a single entry per CDR3 protein. The table shows 12,000 or so distinct CDR3 sequences, with roughly 73% occurring only once. Their target antigens are unknown. The sample's treatment: approximately 9-day PBMC culture with coronavirus spike peptide pools or control peptides (ViraFEST assay). Sequencing was done on a sample of CD4+ T cells from blood, cultured in vitro. These receptors all stem from a human donor who had recovered from COVID-19.

V usage is TRBV2 and J usage is TRBJ1-5; D gene ambiguous. The germline V and J ends were trimmed by 6 bases and 5 bases, with 8 bases remaining between them. CDR1 SNHLY and CDR2 FYNNEI come from the germline V gene. The CDR3 is 12 residues long. DNA of the CDR3: TGTGCCAGCAGCCCGACCGATCAGCCCCAGCATTTT. It yields the protein CASSPTDQPQHF.

The V call is TRBV28, the J call TRBJ1-5; D gene unclear. Germline V gives CDR1 MDHEN, CDR2 SYDVKM. The CDR3 is 13 amino acids. V gave up 0 bases and J gave up 3 bases, with 3 bases separating them. As DNA, the CDR3 is TGTGCCAGCAGTTTATGGCTCAATCAGCCCCAGCATTTT. The encoded protein is CASSLWLNQPQHF.

The chain combines TRBV6-2 or TRBV6-3 with TRBJ1-5; no clear D gene. The ends were cut back, 10 bases at V and 4 bases at J, with 14 bases in the middle. CDR1 MNHEY and CDR2 SVGEGT come from the germline V gene. The CDR3 extends over 13 amino acids. CDR3 sequence (DNA): TGTGCCACCACGGCAATGGCAAATCAGCCCCAGCATTTT. Residues: CATTAMANQPQHF.

This chain uses TRBV19 with TRBJ1-2; D might be TRBD1 (5 bases). This CDR3 has 12 amino acids. Between the trimmed V and J ends, which lost 2 bases and 8 bases, there was a span of 9 bases. Germline V gene lookup returns CDR1 LNHDA and CDR2 SQIVND (reference sequence). CDR3 loop: CASSIRQGGYTF. The CDR3, as DNA: TGTGCCAGTAGTATAAGGCAGGGAGGCTACACCTTC. Looking up the rest from reference TRBV19 and TRBJ1-2 gives the full variable domain: DGGITQSPKYLFRKEGQNVTLSCEQNLNHDAMYWYRQDPGQGLRLIYYSQIVNDFQKGDIAEGYSVSREKKESFPLTVTSAQKNPTAFYLCASSIRQGGYTFGSGTRLTVV.

The gene calls are TRBV20-1 and TRBJ2-7, with D tentatively TRBD2 (6 bases). The CDR3 spans 12 residues. Per germline, CDR1 DFQATT and CDR2 SNEGSKA (reference sequence). The V gene lost 3 bases and the J gene lost 12 bases, with 18 bases spanning the gap. CDR3 DNA sequence: TGCAGTGCTAGCGGGAGTCGCCTTGAGGCGTACTTC. Translated, it gives CSASGSRLEAYF.

The CDR3 DNA reads as TGTGCCAGCAGCTTAGCGCGACAGGGCTTAGGAGGCTACACCTTC. This codes for CASSLARQGLGGYTF. This chain joins TRBV7-9 and TRBJ1-2, with TRBD1 matching 7 bases. J lost 8 bases, V lost 0 bases, and 9 bases had no gene match. The CDR3 length is 15 residues. The germline V gene has CDR1 SEHNR and CDR2 FQNEAQ (reference sequence).

The genes are TRBV7-2 and TRBJ1-1; TRBD1 is a possible D gene (5 bases). Germline-derived CDR1 and CDR2 are SGHTA and FQGNSA. The CDR3 runs to 14 residues. Deletions cut 5 bases from V and 1 base from J, with 11 bases between. This CDR3 is CASSRGTANTEAFF. CDR3 DNA sequence: TGTGCCAGCAGCCGCGGGACCGCGAACACTGAAGCTTTCTTT.

The rearrangement joins TRBV19 to TRBJ1-2; no reliable D call. CDR3 size: 15 residues. Germline-derived CDR1 and CDR2 are LNHDA and SQIVND (reference sequence). V was pared by 5 bases and J by 2 bases, with 15 bases between. Here the CDR3 DNA reads TGTGCCAGTAGTCTAAAAAGGCAGCTAAACTATGGCTACACCTTC. Its protein product is CASSLKRQLNYGYTF. The full variable domain, rest sourced from reference TRBV19 and TRBJ1-2, is DGGITQSPKYLFRKEGQNVTLSCEQNLNHDAMYWYRQDPGQGLRLIYYSQIVNDFQKGDIAEGYSVSREKKESFPLTVTSAQKNPTAFYLCASSLKRQLNYGYTFGSGTRLTVV.

This clonotype was seen once. The V call is TRBV7-9, the J call TRBJ2-7; 8 bases are shared with TRBD2. V shed 4 bases and J 5 bases; nucleotides not matched to a gene: 4. In germline, CDR1 is SEHNR, CDR2 FQNEAQ (reference sequence). The CDR3 sequence is 13 residues long. CDR3 amino acids: CASSWSGGNEQYF. DNA for the CDR3: TGTGCCAGCAGCTGGTCGGGAGGGAACGAGCAGTACTTC.

The genes are TRBV7-8 and TRBJ1-1; no clear D gene. Per the germline V gene, CDR1 is SGHVS and CDR2 is FQNEAQ. V was pared by 1 base and J by 2 bases, with 14 bases between. The CDR3 totals 16 residues. The CDR3 region has the DNA TGTGCCAGCAGCTTAGTGGGGTTGGCAGACAACACTGAAGCTTTCTTT. The encoded protein is CASSLVGLADNTEAFF. Filled out from reference TRBV7-8 and TRBJ1-1, the complete variable domain reads GAGVSQSPRYKVAKRGQDVALRCDPISGHVSLFWYQQALGQGPEFLTYFQNEAQLDKSGLPSDRFFAERPEGSVSTLKIQRTQQEDSAVYLCASSLVGLADNTEAFFGQGTRLTVV.